The T cell receptor (beta chain) described here comes from a study of CD8 T cells in Susac syndrome. V dropped 10 bases and J dropped 0 bases, with 5 bases sitting between them. CDR1 and CDR2 from the germline V gene are PRHDT and FYEKMQ (reference sequence). This CDR3 is 11 amino acids long. CD8+ and CD4+ blood T cells underwent TCR beta sequencing. As controls, healthy donors matched for age and sex were used. Negative isolation yielded CD4+ and CD8+ T cells, and FACS enriched TEMRA cells. About 0.45 to 1 ug RNA was reverse transcribed with random hexamers. Amplification of TCR beta CDR3 spanned 54 Vbeta and 13 Jbeta via immunoSEQ multiplex PCR. Each CDR3 protein is one row after TCRdb ran MiXCR on the immunoSEQ multiplex PCR reads. This sample has around 80,000 distinct CDR3 sequences, with 94% found just once.

Sequencing used CD8+ T cells from PBMCs. The sequence came from a human donor in good health. This chain connects TRBV13 to TRBJ2-3; no clear D. The chain's CDR3 is CATPSTDTQYF. DNA for the CDR3: TGTGCCACCCCTAGCACAGATACGCAGTATTTT.